This T cell receptor beta chain appears in the sequencing data of a study of patients and donors after allogeneic stem cell transplantation. Via MiXCR, TCRdb re-called the RT-PCR reads, giving one row per CDR3 protein. The sample gives approximately 160,000 distinct CDR3 sequences, around 30% of which show up once; around 3% is in the top ten. Germline-derived CDR1 and CDR2 are SGHVS and FQNEAQ. With V trimmed by 0 bases and J by 7 bases, 8 bases remained unmatched. This CDR3 is 17 amino acids long. The sequence derives from a human donor who was either an allogeneic HSCT recipient or a stem cell or donor lymphocyte infusion donor (not recorded which). It is not recorded whose cells these are; they may come from a transplant donor. The sequencing input was blood, either unsorted or a sorted T cell fraction (not recorded which). This sequence joins TRBV7-8 and TRBJ2-3; TRBD2 agrees at 12 bases. As DNA, the CDR3 is TGTGCCAGCAGCTTAGCGCGACTAGCGGGAGATTCCCATACGCAGTATTTT. It encodes CASSLARLAGDSHTQYF.